A selection of T cell receptor beta chains follows, all from one sample in a study of cytomegalovirus exposure and HLA in healthy donors. Sequenced by immunoSEQ multiplex PCR; TCRdb stores in-frame clones only, minus some. The table shows some 150,000 clones, with about 70% occurring only once. Sequencing was performed on PBMCs. Receptor source: a woman aged 40 to 50 in good health and CMV-seronegative. Both conserved end residues are part of each CDR3. D genes are given only for firm matches. The size entry is marked missing in some rows and otherwise reads once, few, many or a size class.

clone size | J gene | D gene | V gene | CDR3 protein | CDR3 DNA
. | TRBJ1-6 | . | TRBV6-1 | CASSERGFPNNSPLHF | TGTGCCAGCAGTGAAAGGGGGTTTCCTAATAATTCACCCCTCCACTTT
once | TRBJ1-4 | . | TRBV18 | CASSPRGESNEKLFF | TGTGCCAGCTCACCACGCGGGGAGTCTAATGAAAAACTGTTTTTT
. | TRBJ2-2 | . | TRBV9 | CASSGIQVSGGELFF | TGTGCCAGCAGCGGGATACAGGTTTCAGGCGGGGAGCTGTTTTTT
few | TRBJ1-6 | . | TRBV5-1 | CASSLGPASGSSYNSPLHF | TGCGCCAGCAGCTTGGGGCCAGCCTCTGGGAGCTCCTATAATTCACCCCTCCACTTT
few | TRBJ1-5 | . | TRBV10-1 | CARKTGHSNQPQHF | TGCGCCAGAAAGACAGGTCATAGCAATCAGCCCCAGCATTTT
. | TRBJ1-1 | . | TRBV28 | CASSLPLNTEAFF | TGTGCCAGCAGTTTACCATTGAACACTGAAGCTTTCTTT
. | TRBJ1-2 | . | TRBV7-2 | CASSLRQYGYTF | TGTGCCAGCAGCTTAAGACAGTATGGCTACACCTTC
. | TRBJ1-1 | . | TRBV19 | CASRQGGTEAFF | TGTGCCAGTAGACAGGGAGGGACTGAAGCTTTCTTT
. | TRBJ1-2 | TRBD1 | TRBV13 | CASKRDSNYGYTF | TGTGCCAGCAAACGGGACAGCAACTATGGCTACACCTTC
. | TRBJ1-2 | TRBD1 | TRBV6-5 | CASSYSGGAGYTF | TGTGCCAGCAGTTACTCAGGGGGCGCTGGCTACACCTTC
. | TRBJ1-3 | . | TRBV30 | CAWSVQVGNTIYF | TGTGCCTGGAGTGTACAGGTGGGAAACACCATATATTTT
. | TRBJ1-2 | TRBD1 | TRBV6-1 | CASSDIGTANYGYTF | TGTGCCAGCAGTGATATAGGGACAGCAAACTATGGCTACACCTTC
. | TRBJ1-5 | . | TRBV19 | CASSIGGVLNQPQHF | TGTGCCAGTAGTATAGGCGGAGTCCTCAATCAGCCCCAGCATTTT
few | TRBJ1-2 | . | TRBV2 | CASSEGRDYGYTF | TGTGCCAGCAGTGAGGGCAGGGACTATGGCTACACCTTC
. | TRBJ2-7 | TRBD2 | TRBV4-1 | CASSQDERGGREQYF | TGCGCCAGCAGCCAAGATGAGCGGGGGGGCCGCGAGCAGTACTTC
. | TRBJ2-3 | . | TRBV2 | CASSARASTDTQYF | TGTGCCAGCAGTGCCCGAGCTAGCACAGATACGCAGTATTTT
. | TRBJ1-5 | TRBD1 | TRBV28 | CASSLDRAYNQPQHF | TGTGCCAGCAGTTTGGACAGGGCATACAATCAGCCCCAGCATTTT
. | TRBJ2-6 | . | TRBV21-1 | CASSNEFGETGANVLTF | TGTGCCAGCAGCAACGAATTCGGGGAGACTGGGGCCAACGTCCTGACTTTC
. | TRBJ2-7 | TRBD1 | TRBV5-1 | CASSTGQVAYEQYF | TGCGCCAGCAGCACGGGACAGGTCGCCTACGAGCAGTACTTC
. | TRBJ2-7 | TRBD1 | TRBV4-1 | CASSHAIPGTGHYEQYF | TGCGCCAGCAGCCATGCTATACCCGGGACAGGGCACTACGAGCAGTACTTC
. | TRBJ1-1 | . | TRBV6-5 | CASSYRSGYTEAFF | TGTGCCAGCAGTTACAGGTCGGGGTATACTGAAGCTTTCTTT
. | TRBJ2-3 | . | TRBV27 | CASSSPYAPSADTQYF | TGTGCCAGCAGTTCTCCCTACGCGCCAAGCGCAGATACGCAGTATTTT
. | TRBJ2-7 | TRBD1 | TRBV5-5 | CASSSGGRVWGYEQYF | TGTGCCAGCAGCTCAGGGGGTCGGGTCTGGGGCTACGAGCAGTACTTC
. | TRBJ1-1 | . | TRBV15 | CATSRGVEGGNTEAFF | TGTGCCACCAGCAGGGGAGTTGAGGGTGGGAACACTGAAGCTTTCTTT
few | TRBJ2-6 | . | TRBV6-1 | CASSDMASGANVLTF | TGTGCCAGCAGTGACATGGCCTCTGGGGCCAACGTCCTGACTTTC
. | TRBJ1-1 | TRBD1 | TRBV6-5 | CASRKQGWRNTEAFF | TGTGCCAGCAGGAAACAGGGGTGGCGGAACACTGAAGCTTTCTTT
few | TRBJ1-1 | . | TRBV5-1 | CASSLAGTRRATEAFF | TGCGCCAGCAGCTTGGCTGGGACAAGGCGAGCCACTGAAGCTTTCTTT
. | TRBJ2-6 | TRBD1 | TRBV18 | CASSAIQGAGANVLTF | TGTGCCAGCTCAGCGATCCAGGGGGCTGGGGCCAACGTCCTGACTTTC
once | TRBJ1-2 | . | TRBV27 | CASSPVGGNVYGYTF | TGTGCCAGCAGCCCTGTTGGGGGGAATGTCTATGGCTACACCTTC
. | TRBJ2-3 | . | TRBV6-1 | CASSEWTFDGGKGADTQYF | TGTGCCAGCAGTGAATGGACCTTCGATGGCGGGAAGGGTGCAGATACGCAGTATTTT
. | TRBJ1-2 | . | TRBV9 | CASSPRQRANYGYTF | TGTGCCAGCAGCCCTCGACAGCGTGCTAACTATGGCTACACCTTC
once | TRBJ2-2 | TRBD2 | TRBV11-2 | CASSRPGGGNTGELFF | TGTGCCAGCAGCCGGCCCGGGGGGGGCAACACCGGGGAGCTGTTTTTT
once | TRBJ1-4 | . | TRBV19 | CASSNELNEKLFF | TGTGCCAGTAGTAATGAGCTAAATGAAAAACTGTTTTTT
. | TRBJ2-3 | . | TRBV27 | CASLQPTGGKDTQYF | TGTGCCAGCCTTCAACCCACAGGAGGGAAAGATACGCAGTATTTT
. | TRBJ1-2 | TRBD1 | TRBV7-9 | CSSSNFTHGQGKNYGYTF | TGTTCCAGCAGCAACTTCACCCACGGACAGGGGAAGAACTATGGCTACACCTTC
. | TRBJ2-3 | . | TRBV28 | CASSRPVQSTDTQYF | TGTGCCAGCAGCCGCCCCGTGCAGAGCACAGATACGCAGTATTTT